This entry lists 9 T cell receptor beta chains sequenced from one sample in a study of beta chain features in type 1 diabetes. Isolated RNA was reverse transcribed in full, so expressed TCRB transcripts were sequenced. Clones were read by immunoSEQ multiplex PCR, and TCRdb kept only the in-frame ones, dropping some. The sample includes some 500,000 clones, roughly 11% of them seen just once. The material sequenced was naive CD4+ T cells from blood. The receptors shown here come from a woman in her late teens or twenties in good health.

The V gene is TRBV18, the J gene TRBJ1-2; D is unclear. V was pared by 8 bases and J by 2 bases, with 12 bases between. CDR3 length: 13 residues. Germline V gives CDR1 KGHSH, CDR2 LQKENI. For the CDR3, the DNA is TGTGCCAGCCAACCGACGGGCAACTATGGCTACACCTTC. Translation gives CASQPTGNYGYTF.

This clone occurred many times. This chain connects TRBV7-9 to TRBJ2-3; either TRBD1 or TRBD2 may fit D (5 bases each). The CDR3 runs to 10 residues. The V gene lost 8 bases and the J gene lost 7 bases, with 7 bases spanning the gap. The V gene's germline CDR1 is SEHNR and CDR2 FQNEAQ (reference sequence). CDR3 sequence (DNA): TGTGCCAGCCGGGGACATACGCAGTATTTT. Its protein product is CASRGHTQYF.

This sequence joins TRBV7-9 and TRBJ2-3; 9 bases are a match to TRBD1. The trim removed 0 bases at V and 4 bases at J, leaving 5 bases unmatched. The CDR3 is 16 amino acids. Germline V gives CDR1 SEHNR, CDR2 FQNEAQ (reference sequence). The chain's CDR3 is CASSLAGQGRADTQYF. CDR3 sequence (DNA): TGTGCCAGCAGCTTAGCCGGACAGGGGCGGGCAGATACGCAGTATTTT.

The J gene is TRBJ1-2, the V gene TRBV5-6; 8 nucleotides align to TRBD1. The CDR3 is 17 amino acids. Germline lookup yields CDR1 SGHDT and CDR2 YYEEEE. Trimming removed 0 bases from V and 6 bases from J; junction bases left unmatched: 13. CDR3 loop: CASSLEPSRDRLNGYTF. Written as DNA, the CDR3 is TGTGCCAGCAGCTTGGAACCTTCCCGGGACAGGTTGAATGGCTACACCTTC.

The chain has TRBV7-2 and TRBJ2-7, with D possibly TRBD2 on 6 matching bases. Deletions cut 0 bases from V and 6 bases from J, with 24 bases between. The CDR3 consists of 18 residues. Germline CDR1 and CDR2: SGHTA and FQGNSA. CDR3 sequence (DNA): TGTGCCAGCAGCTTAGCGCGCAGCGGGCGAACCAAGACCTCCGAGCAGTACTTC. Amino acid sequence: CASSLARSGRTKTSEQYF.

This clone showed up just a few times. The chain employs TRBV7-2 and TRBJ2-1; 11 nucleotides match TRBD2. The junction had 7 bases not matched to a gene; V was cut back by 5 bases and J by 7 bases. Germline CDR1 reads SGHTA; CDR2 reads FQGNSA. The CDR3 runs 15 residues. CDR3 bases: TGTGCCAGCAGCCCGGGACTAGCGGAGGGAAATGAGCAGTTCTTC. Translation: CASSPGLAEGNEQFF.

CDR3 amino acids: CASSLQAAGNSPLHF. DNA for the CDR3: TGTGCCAGCAGCCTACAGGCCGCCGGAAATTCACCCCTCCACTTT. The chain links TRBV7-3 to TRBJ1-6; tentative D call: TRBD1 (5 bases). The CDR3 length is 15 residues. The germline gives CDR1 SGHTA, CDR2 FQGTGA. V was shortened by 5 bases and J by 7 bases, with 15 bases between the two germline ends. Drawing the rest from reference TRBV7-3 and TRBJ1-6, the complete variable domain is GAGVSQTPSNKVTEKGKYVELRCDPISGHTALYWYRQSLGQGPEFLIYFQGTGAADDSGLPNDRFFAVRPEGSVSTLKIQRTERGDSAVYLCASSLQAAGNSPLHFGNGTRLTVT.

V usage is TRBV7-2 and J usage is TRBJ2-1; D uncertain. Germline loops: CDR1 SGHTA, CDR2 FQGNSA. Trimming pared 4 bases from V and 2 bases from J, leaving 15 bases between. The CDR3 is 16 amino acids. CDR3 protein: CASSSDPPGTYNEQFF. The CDR3 nucleotides are TGTGCCAGCAGCTCCGACCCACCCGGAACCTACAATGAGCAGTTCTTC.

This chain uses TRBV7-2 with TRBJ1-4, with a tentative D call TRBD1 (5 bases). CDR3 size: 17 residues. From germline, CDR1 is SGHTA and CDR2 FQGNSA. V was clipped by 2 bases and J by 0 bases, with 13 bases between them. The CDR3, as DNA: TGTGCCAGCAGCTTAACCCCTTCCAGGGCAACTAATGAAAAACTGTTTTTT. Amino acid sequence: CASSLTPSRATNEKLFF.